This TCR beta chain was observed in a study of tumor and adjacent non-tumor tissue in lung cancer. Study in general: Aged roughly 31 to 80 years, patients included 10 men and roughly five women with stage I to III disease. About 4.17 million productive TCRbeta reads were obtained per sample on average. Study-level findings and limits: Tumor tissue had significantly higher TCR diversity than normal lung.

Trimming removed 3 bases at V and 7 bases at J, with 24 bases between. CDR3 length: 16 residues. Looked up from germline, CDR1 is DFQATT and CDR2 is SNEGSKA (reference sequence). No cell sorting was done before RNA was extracted from the tissue. A modified ARM-PCR protocol with three rounds of nested PCR amplified TCRbeta. TCRdb reprocessed the multiplex PCR reads with MiXCR, giving one entry per CDR3 protein. Of tens of thousands of distinct CDR3 sequences in the sample, roughly 72% are singletons; the top ten hold approximately 9%. As regards this clonotype: The antigen is not known. This may arise from a read error, as a much more abundant clone is one base away.

The sequence came from a middle-aged woman with non-small cell lung cancer. Material for sequencing was lung tumor tissue. The J gene is TRBJ1-1, the V gene TRBV20-1; weak D call: TRBD1 (5 bases). The CDR3 DNA follows: TGCAGTGCTAGTTTCCACGCCAGGGCACTTCCATATGAAGCTTTCTTT. Its protein product is CSASFHARALPYEAFF.